These T cell receptor beta chains were read from a single sample in a study of blood T cell repertoires in COVID-19. The data were produced by immunoSEQ multiplex PCR, yet TCRdb's version contains in-frame clones alone and is incomplete. The sample records tens of thousands of clones, 80% to 85% being singletons. Specimen: peripheral blood. The source is a human donor in a cohort sampled during active COVID-19. Each CDR3 is given with its conserved first and last residue. Fields, in order: J gene, V gene, clone size, D gene, CDR3 DNA, CDR3 protein. The D gene is left open where the match is weak. Not all rows give a size; the values are once, few, many and, for expanded clones, a class.

TRBJ2-5	TRBV5-6	.	.	TGTGCCAGCAGCTTCGGTGCCACAGAAGAGACCCAGTACTTC	CASSFGATEETQYF
TRBJ2-3	TRBV25-1	.	.	TGTGCCAGCGGTGCGGGGTCCCCGGGAGATACGCAGTATTTT	CASGAGSPGDTQYF
TRBJ1-5	TRBV28	.	.	TGTGCCAGCACCTCCCCTGGACTCCTCTCTAGCTATCAGCCCCAGCATTTT	CASTSPGLLSSYQPQHF
TRBJ2-2	TRBV5-1	.	.	TGCGCCAGCAGACCGGGATATAAAGTGAACACCGGGGAGCTGTTTTTT	CASRPGYKVNTGELFF
TRBJ1-2	TRBV6-4	.	TRBD1	TGTGCCAGCAGTCAACAGGGGATAAGTGGCTACACCTTC	CASSQQGISGYTF
TRBJ2-7	TRBV6-2/TRBV6-3	.	TRBD1	TGTGCCAGCAGCGCCACAGGGGGCGTCTACGAGCAGTACTTC	CASSATGGVYEQYF
TRBJ1-4	TRBV7-8	.	.	TGTGCCAGCAGAAGTGACCGGGACAACGATGAAAAACTGTTTTTT	CASRSDRDNDEKLFF
TRBJ2-2	TRBV11-2	.	.	TGTGCCAGCAGCGCCCAGGGTCGAGGAAGGACCGGGGAGCTGTTTTTT	CASSAQGRGRTGELFF
TRBJ2-1	TRBV7-2	.	TRBD2	TGTGCCAGCAGCCCTGGGGCTAGCGGGGTCTACAATGAGCAGTTCTTC	CASSPGASGVYNEQFF
TRBJ2-7	TRBV2	.	TRBD1	TGTGCCAGCAGTTTTGACAGGGGGCTAGAGCAGTACTTC	CASSFDRGLEQYF
TRBJ1-2	TRBV5-1	.	.	TGCGCCAGCAGCTTGGCACAGGGAGACTATGGCTACACCTTC	CASSLAQGDYGYTF
TRBJ1-2	TRBV2	.	TRBD1	TGTGCCAGCAGTCCAAATACGGGACAGGGGGGCTATGGCTACACCTTC	CASSPNTGQGGYGYTF
TRBJ1-2	TRBV19	.	TRBD1	TGTGCCAGTAGTAGGGACAGGGGGCGCGGTTCGCATGGCTACACCTTC	CASSRDRGRGSHGYTF
TRBJ2-1	TRBV12-3/TRBV12-4	.	.	TGTGCCAGCACCGTGGGCGCCTACAATGAGCAGTTCTTC	CASTVGAYNEQFF
TRBJ1-1	TRBV11-2	.	.	TGTGCCAGCAGCTTAGGGGGGGGCGCGCTGAACACTGAAGCTTTCTTT	CASSLGGGALNTEAFF
TRBJ2-7	TRBV19	once	.	TGTGCCAGCCCTTACTGCGAGCAGTACTTC	CASPYCEQYF
TRBJ2-5	TRBV4-2	.	TRBD2	TGTGCCAGCAGCCAAGATACTAGCGGGGGTTACCAAGAGACCCAGTACTTC	CASSQDTSGGYQETQYF